This T cell receptor beta chain stems from a study of breast tumors, draining lymph nodes, adjacent tissues. TCRdb fed the multiplex PCR reads into MiXCR, producing one record per CDR3 protein. The data hold about 120,000 distinct CDR3 sequences, with about 20% observed a single time. Samples came from axillary lymph nodes draining the breast cancer. Broader study findings: Compared with lymph nodes, tumors were less diverse; compared with nontumor tissue, more. Findings are consistent with lymph node origin and intratumoral expansion of most tumor T cells.

This clonotype was seen at least ten times. Its antigen remains unknown. Input material: axillary lymph node tissue. This receptor was identified in a female donor with breast cancer. Some clones in this sample may be carry-over from other donors' samples.

The CDR3, as DNA: TGTGCCAGCAGTTTGGCAGGGGACTTCACCGGGGAGCTGTTTTTT. Protein sequence: CASSLAGDFTGELFF. This chain connects TRBV28 to TRBJ2-2; D may be TRBD1 or TRBD2 (6 bases each). The CDR3 sequence is 15 residues long. Per the germline V gene, CDR1 is MDHEN and CDR2 is SYDVKM. Trimming cost V 3 bases and J 4 bases, with 12 bases left between them. Together with reference TRBV28 and TRBJ2-2, the CDR3 gives the full variable domain: DVKVTQSSRYLVKRTGEKVFLECVQDMDHENMFWYRQDPGLGLRLIYFSYDVKMKEKGDIPEGYSVSREKKERFSLILESASTNQTSMYLCASSLAGDFTGELFFGEGSRLTVL.